The rows below give T cell receptor beta chains drawn from one sample of a study of T cell clones after liver transplantation. Clones were read by immunoSEQ multiplex PCR, and TCRdb kept only the in-frame ones, dropping some. The table records about 120,000 clones, approximately 90% of them present only once. The specimen was CD4+ T cells from blood, collected 12 months after liver transplant. The receptors shown here come from a human patient who received a liver transplant. Some T cells may arise from the graft donor. Each CDR3 is given with its conserved first and last residue. The D gene is left open where the match is weak. Clone size appears in some rows only: once, few, many, or a class for an expanded clone.

J	V	D	size	CDR3	DNA
TRBJ2-3	TRBV4-2	TRBD1	.	CASSLGQETDTQYF	TGTGCCAGCAGCCTAGGACAGGAAACAGATACGCAGTATTTT
TRBJ2-2	TRBV19	TRBD2	once	CATIAGDRTGELFF	TGTGCCACCATAGCGGGAGACCGCACCGGGGAGCTGTTTTTT
TRBJ2-3	TRBV7-8	.	.	CASSSGTDTQYF	TGTGCCAGCAGTTCAGGAACAGATACGCAGTATTTT
TRBJ2-5	TRBV6-1	TRBD1	.	CASLGGGTGETQYF	TGTGCCAGCCTAGGGGGCGGAACGGGGGAGACCCAGTACTTC
TRBJ1-4	TRBV18	.	.	CASSPGTTNEKLFF	TGTGCCAGCTCGCCCGGGACAACTAATGAAAAACTGTTTTTT
TRBJ2-1	TRBV6-1	.	.	CASSEWMSGVIF	TGTGCCAGCAGTGAATGGATGTCAGGAGTGATCTTC
TRBJ1-4	TRBV5-1	.	.	CASSLEGENEKLFF	TGCGCCAGCAGCTTGGAGGGGGAAAATGAAAAACTGTTTTTT
TRBJ2-1	TRBV2	.	.	CASSLTALIF	TGTGCCAGCAGCTTGACTGCCTTGATCTTC
TRBJ1-4	TRBV7-9	.	.	CASSLWGMGNEKLFF	TGTGCCAGCAGCTTATGGGGCATGGGTAATGAAAAACTGTTTTTT
TRBJ2-3	TRBV28	.	.	CASSSPLARGDTQYF	TGTGCCAGCAGTTCCCCCTTGGCCCGGGGAGATACGCAGTATTTT
TRBJ1-5	TRBV18	.	.	CASSSKGGQPQHF	TGTGCCAGCTCATCAAAGGGAGGCCAGCCCCAGCATTTT
TRBJ1-3	TRBV18	.	.	CASSPPAGAGNTIYF	TGTGCCAGCTCACCACCGGCGGGGGCTGGAAACACCATATATTTT
TRBJ2-6	TRBV15	.	.	CATSRVISPGANVLTF	TGTGCCACCAGCAGAGTGATCTCCCCTGGGGCCAACGTCCTGACTTTC
TRBJ2-1	TRBV5-1	.	.	CASSLPGTVGEQFF	TGCGCCAGCAGCTTGCCGGGGACCGTTGGTGAGCAGTTCTTC
TRBJ2-3	TRBV29-1	TRBD2	.	CSVEGAGEAGDTDTQYF	TGCAGCGTTGAGGGAGCGGGAGAGGCCGGCGACACAGATACGCAGTATTTT
TRBJ2-7	TRBV20-1	.	.	CSAREVHEQYF	TGCAGTGCTAGAGAGGTCCACGAGCAGTACTTC
TRBJ2-7	TRBV7-2	TRBD1	.	CASSLVQGGTYEQYF	TGTGCCAGCAGCTTAGTACAGGGGGGAACCTACGAGCAGTACTTC
TRBJ1-2	TRBV28	.	.	CASSSLGRGGYGYTF	TGTGCCAGCAGTTCCCTCGGGAGGGGCGGCTATGGCTACACCTTC
TRBJ2-7	TRBV4-1	.	.	CASSQILRGIAYEQYF	TGCGCCAGCAGCCAAATCTTAAGGGGGATCGCCTACGAGCAGTACTTC
TRBJ1-5	TRBV7-2	TRBD1	once	CASSSRQGGQPQHF	TGTGCCAGCAGCTCGAGACAGGGAGGCCAGCCCCAGCATTTT
TRBJ1-5	TRBV2	.	.	CASGKDAVGVGHARYQHF	TGTGCCAGCGGTAAAGATGCCGTTGGGGTCGGTCACGCCAGATACCAGCATTTT
TRBJ2-1	TRBV5-4	TRBD1	.	CASSGTGVLYNEQFF	TGTGCCAGCAGCGGAACAGGGGTCCTCTACAATGAGCAGTTCTTC
TRBJ2-1	TRBV27	.	.	CASSLSNRPYNEQFF	TGTGCCAGCAGTTTATCGAACAGACCCTACAATGAGCAGTTCTTC